The clone carrying this TCR beta chain appeared a few times. These data belong to a study of T cells in Graves' hyperthyroidism and ophthalmopathy. V lost 3 bases to trimming and J lost 6 bases, with 15 bases between them. Germline assignment: CDR1 MGHRA and CDR2 YSYEKL. The CDR3 loop spans 15 amino acids. Template material for amplifying TCR beta CDR3 regions consisted of RNA transcripts. TCR CDR3 underwent first-round RT-PCR with the HTBI primer set. MiXCR was run by TCRdb on the multiplex PCR reads, yielding one entry per CDR3 protein. Of about 400,000 distinct CDR3 sequences detected, around 15% appear once; the ten largest clones hold 25% to 30%.

Sequences were obtained from blood. The chain couples TRBV4-1 to TRBJ2-1, with a weak D call TRBD1 (8 bases). The source is a middle-aged man with Graves' ophthalmopathy. In DNA, the CDR3 is TGCGCCAGCAGCCACCCAACAGGGGGGGTCAATGAGCAGTTCTTC. Its translation is CASSHPTGGVNEQFF.